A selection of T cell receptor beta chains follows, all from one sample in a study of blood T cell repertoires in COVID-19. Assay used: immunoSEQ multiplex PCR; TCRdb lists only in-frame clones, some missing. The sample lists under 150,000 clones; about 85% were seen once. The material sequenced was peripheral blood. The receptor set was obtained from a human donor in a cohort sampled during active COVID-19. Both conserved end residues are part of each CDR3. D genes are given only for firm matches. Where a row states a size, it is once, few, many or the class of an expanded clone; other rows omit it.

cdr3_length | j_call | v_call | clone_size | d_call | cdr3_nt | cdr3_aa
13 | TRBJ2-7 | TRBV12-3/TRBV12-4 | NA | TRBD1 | TGTGCCAGCAGTTATCAGGGGGCTTACGAGCAGTACTTC | CASSYQGAYEQYF
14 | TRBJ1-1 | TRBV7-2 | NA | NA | TGTGCCAGCAGCTTAGATTCGGGTAGGACTGAAGCTTTCTTT | CASSLDSGRTEAFF
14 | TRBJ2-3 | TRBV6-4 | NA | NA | TGTGCCAGCAGACTAGACAGGTTTGGGGATACGCAGTATTTT | CASRLDRFGDTQYF
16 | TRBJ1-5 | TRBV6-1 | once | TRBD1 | TGTGCCAGCAGTGAAGGGCAGGGGGCTTGGAATCAGCCCCAGCATTTT | CASSEGQGAWNQPQHF
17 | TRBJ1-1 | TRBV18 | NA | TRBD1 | TGTGCCAGCTCACCTCCTCGGACAGGAGGCTTTCCGGGGGAAGCTTTCTTT | CASSPPRTGGFPGEAFF
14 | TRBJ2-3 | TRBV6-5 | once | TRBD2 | TGTGCCAGCCCAGCGGGGGCTAGCACAGATACGCAGTATTTT | CASPAGASTDTQYF
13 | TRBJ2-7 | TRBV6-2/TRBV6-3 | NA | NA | TGTGCCAGCAGTTTAGATCAGGGGTACGAGCAGTACTTC | CASSLDQGYEQYF
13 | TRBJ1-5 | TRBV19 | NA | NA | TGTGCCAGTAGTGGACAGAGGGGTCGGCCCCAGCATTTT | CASSGQRGRPQHF
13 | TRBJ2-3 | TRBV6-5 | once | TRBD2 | TGTGCCAGCGAGAGCGGGGGAACAGATACGCAGTATTTT | CASESGGTDTQYF
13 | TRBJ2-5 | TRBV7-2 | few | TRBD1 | TGTGCCAGCAGTCGTACAGGGGACGAGACCCAGTACTTC | CASSRTGDETQYF
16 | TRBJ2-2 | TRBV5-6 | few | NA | TGTGCCAGCAGCCCGGGGGGGACAGGGTTTACCGGGGAGCTGTTTTTT | CASSPGGTGFTGELFF
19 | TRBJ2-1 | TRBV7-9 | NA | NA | TGTGCCAGCAGCTTCTCCGGGACTCTTGTCCCCTTTTTGGTCAATGAGCAGTTCTTC | CASSFSGTLVPFLVNEQFF
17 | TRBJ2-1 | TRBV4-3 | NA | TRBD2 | TGCGCCAGCAGCCAAGATCTTCTAGCGGGGGCGAACAATGAGCAGTTCTTC | CASSQDLLAGANNEQFF
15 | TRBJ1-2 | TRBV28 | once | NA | TGTGCCAGCAGTTCCCTTGGGGCAGGGGTGCTAGGCTACACCTTC | CASSSLGAGVLGYTF
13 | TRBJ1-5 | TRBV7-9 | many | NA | TGTGCCAGCAGCCCCAGCGGGGGAGAGCCCCAGCATTTT | CASSPSGGEPQHF
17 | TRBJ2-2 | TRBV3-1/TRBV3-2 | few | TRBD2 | TGTGCCAGCAGCCAAGATGTCGCTAGCGGTTACACCGGGGAGCTGTTTTTT | CASSQDVASGYTGELFF
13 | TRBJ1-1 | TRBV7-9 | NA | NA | TGTGCCAGCAGCGCTAGCCTAGCCACTGAAGCTTTCTTT | CASSASLATEAFF
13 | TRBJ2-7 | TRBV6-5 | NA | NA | TGTGCCAGCAGCCTCGGACACCACTACGAGCAGTACTTC | CASSLGHHYEQYF
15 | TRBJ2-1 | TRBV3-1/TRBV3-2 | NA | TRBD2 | TGTGCCAGCAGCCAACAAGCGGGGGGGTACAATGAGCAGTTCTTC | CASSQQAGGYNEQFF
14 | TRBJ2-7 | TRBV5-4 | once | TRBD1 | TGTGCCAGCAGGCAACGACAGGGGGCCGGGACGGAGTACTTC | CASRQRQGAGTEYF
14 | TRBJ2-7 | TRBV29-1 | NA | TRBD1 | TGCAGCGTTGCTGGGACAGTCCCAACTACGGAGCAGTACTTC | CSVAGTVPTTEQYF
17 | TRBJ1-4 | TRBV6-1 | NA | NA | TGTGCCAGCAGTGTAGGTTTTCAGGACAGAACAAATGAAAAACTGTTTTTT | CASSVGFQDRTNEKLFF
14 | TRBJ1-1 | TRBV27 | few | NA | TGTGCCAGCAGTTATCATCCGGAGGAAACTGAAGCTTTCTTT | CASSYHPEETEAFF
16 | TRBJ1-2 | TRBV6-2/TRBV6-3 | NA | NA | TGTGCCAGCAGTTACTCGGGCACAGGGAGAAATTATGGCTACACCTTC | CASSYSGTGRNYGYTF
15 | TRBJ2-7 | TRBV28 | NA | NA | TGTGCCAGCAGTAAACAGCACCAATTTCCCTACGAGCAGTACTTC | CASSKQHQFPYEQYF
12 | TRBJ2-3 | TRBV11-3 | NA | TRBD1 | TGTGCCAGCAGTCGACAGGGTGATACGCAGTATTTT | CASSRQGDTQYF
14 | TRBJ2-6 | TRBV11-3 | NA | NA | TGTGCCAGCAGCCGCACAGCTGGGGCCAACGTCCTGACTTTC | CASSRTAGANVLTF
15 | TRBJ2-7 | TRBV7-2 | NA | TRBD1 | TGTGCCAGCAGCTTAGGGACAGGGGCCCTAGACGAGCAGTACTTC | CASSLGTGALDEQYF
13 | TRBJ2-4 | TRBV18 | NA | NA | TGTGCCAGCTCGGTACTAGCCAAAAACATTCAGTACTTC | CASSVLAKNIQYF
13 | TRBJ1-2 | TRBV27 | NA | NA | TGTGCCAGCAGTTTATCCGGGTACTATGGCTACACCTTC | CASSLSGYYGYTF
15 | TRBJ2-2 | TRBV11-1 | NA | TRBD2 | TGTGCCAGCAGCGGAAGCGGGGGGAACACCGGGGAGCTGTTTTTT | CASSGSGGNTGELFF
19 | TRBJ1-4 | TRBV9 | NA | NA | TGTGCCAGCAGCCCCCGACTTGGGGGAGGATTTGCAACTAATGAAAAACTGTTTTTT | CASSPRLGGGFATNEKLFF
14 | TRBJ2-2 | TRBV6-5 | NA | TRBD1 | TGTGCCAGCAGTTTGGGACAGGCCCCCGGGGAGCTGTTTTTT | CASSLGQAPGELFF
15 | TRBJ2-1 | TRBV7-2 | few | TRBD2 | TGTGCCAGCAGCTTAAGAGGACTAGCGGACAATGAGCAGTTCTTC | CASSLRGLADNEQFF
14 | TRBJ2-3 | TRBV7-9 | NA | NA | TGTGCCAGCAGCTTAGGAGGTGTTACAGATACGCAGTATTTT | CASSLGGVTDTQYF
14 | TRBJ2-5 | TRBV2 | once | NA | TGTGCCAGCAGTGGGGACGGGGGCCAAGAGACCCAGTACTTC | CASSGDGGQETQYF
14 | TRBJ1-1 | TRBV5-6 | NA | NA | TGTGCCAGCAGCTTTGACAGACTGAACACTGAAGCTTTCTTT | CASSFDRLNTEAFF
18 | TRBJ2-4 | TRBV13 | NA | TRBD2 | TGTGCCAGCAGCTCCATGACTAGCGGGGGGGCTCGGAAAAACATTCAGTACTTC | CASSSMTSGGARKNIQYF
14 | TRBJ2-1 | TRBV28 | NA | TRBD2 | TGTGCCAGCAGTGGACTAGCGGGGGTCAATGAGCAGTTCTTC | CASSGLAGVNEQFF
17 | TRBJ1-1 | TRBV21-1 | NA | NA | TGTGCCAGCAGCACAAGACAGGGGGCCGGGTTTCGCACTGAAGCTTTCTTT | CASSTRQGAGFRTEAFF
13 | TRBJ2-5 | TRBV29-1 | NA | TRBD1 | TGCAGCGTAGTAGTTCAGGGGGCAAAGACCCAGTACTTC | CSVVVQGAKTQYF
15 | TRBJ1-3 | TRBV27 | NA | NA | TGTGCCAGCAGTCGAGGAGGTAACTCTGGAAACACCATATATTTT | CASSRGGNSGNTIYF
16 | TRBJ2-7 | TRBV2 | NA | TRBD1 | TGTGCCAGCAGTGAAAAGTCCGGGACAGCCCTCTACGAGCAGTACTTC | CASSEKSGTALYEQYF
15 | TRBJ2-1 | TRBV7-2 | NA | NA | TGTGCCAGCAGCTTAGCCCTCCGACTAACCAATGAGCAGTTCTTC | CASSLALRLTNEQFF
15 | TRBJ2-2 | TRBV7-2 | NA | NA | TGTGCCAGCAGCTATTTAAGGGGCCAAACCGGGGAGCTGTTTTTT | CASSYLRGQTGELFF
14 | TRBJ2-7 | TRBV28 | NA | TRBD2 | TGTGCCAGCAGTTTAGGGCGGGGGGTCTACGAGCAGTACTTC | CASSLGRGVYEQYF
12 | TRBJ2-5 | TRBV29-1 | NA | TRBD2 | TGCAGCGTTGGTAGCGGGGAAGAGACCCAGTACTTC | CSVGSGEETQYF
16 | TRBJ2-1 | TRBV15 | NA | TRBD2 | TGTGCCACCAGCAGAGGTGGCGGGGGGGGCGTCCGTGAGCAGTTCTTC | CATSRGGGGGVREQFF
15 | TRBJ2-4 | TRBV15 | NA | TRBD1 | TGTGCCACCAGCAGAGATGACAGGGACCAAAACATTCAGTACTTC | CATSRDDRDQNIQYF
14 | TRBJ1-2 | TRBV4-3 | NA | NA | TGCGCCAGCAGCCAAGGACACGACCTCTATGGCTACACCTTC | CASSQGHDLYGYTF
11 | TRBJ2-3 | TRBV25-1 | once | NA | TGTGCCAGCAGTTTAAAAGATACGCAGTATTTT | CASSLKDTQYF
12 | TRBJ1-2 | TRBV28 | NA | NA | TGTGCCAGCAGAACAGTGATGGTCGGCTACACCTTC | CASRTVMVGYTF
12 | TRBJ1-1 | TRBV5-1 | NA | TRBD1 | TGCGCCAGCAGCACACAGGGGGCAGAGGCTTTCTTT | CASSTQGAEAFF
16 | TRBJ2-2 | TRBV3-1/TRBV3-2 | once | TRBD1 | TGTGCCAGCAGCCAAGGACAGGGGAGTAGGGCCGGGGAGCTGTTTTTT | CASSQGQGSRAGELFF
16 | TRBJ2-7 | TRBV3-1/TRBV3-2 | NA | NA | TGTGCCAGCAGCCAAGAAAGTCGGGGGAGCTCCTACGAGCAGTACTTC | CASSQESRGSSYEQYF